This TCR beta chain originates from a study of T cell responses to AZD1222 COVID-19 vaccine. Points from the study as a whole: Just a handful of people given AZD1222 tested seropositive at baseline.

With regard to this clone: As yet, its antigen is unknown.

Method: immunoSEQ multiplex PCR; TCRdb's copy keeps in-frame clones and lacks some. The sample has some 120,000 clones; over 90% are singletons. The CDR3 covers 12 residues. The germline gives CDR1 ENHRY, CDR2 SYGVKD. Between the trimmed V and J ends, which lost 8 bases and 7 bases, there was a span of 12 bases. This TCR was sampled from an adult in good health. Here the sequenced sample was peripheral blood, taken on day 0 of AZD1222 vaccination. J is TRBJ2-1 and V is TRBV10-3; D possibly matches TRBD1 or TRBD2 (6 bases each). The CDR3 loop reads CAILRGANEQFF. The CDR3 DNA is TGTGCCATCCTAAGGGGGGCAAATGAGCAGTTCTTC.